Listed below are T cell receptor beta chains from one sample, sequenced in a study of cytomegalovirus exposure and HLA in healthy donors. Assay: immunoSEQ multiplex PCR; the TCRdb copy retains only in-frame clones and omits some. The sample shows roughly 190,000 clones, 82% of them seen only once. Sequencing was done on a sample of PBMCs. All receptors come from a woman younger than 35 in good health and CMV-seronegative. Each CDR3 is given with its conserved first and last residue. A D gene is named only where the DNA matches it firmly.

length	V	D	CDR3
15	TRBV30	.	CAWLPTAGATDTQYF
15	TRBV11-2	TRBD1	CASSLGGTGSREQYF
14	TRBV6-6	TRBD1	CASSYSQGGGEQYF
15	TRBV13	.	CASSLEDISGNTIYF
18	TRBV27	TRBD1	CASSLWGDRLSSYNEQFF
13	TRBV6-4	.	CASSERGATEAFF
14	TRBV6-4	.	CASSVLVGTGELFF
18	TRBV4-1	TRBD1	CASSQDGRGTSSGNTIYF
13	TRBV6-5	.	CASRFDSLYEQYF
16	TRBV7-2	TRBD2	CASSRGTSGTTGELFF
15	TRBV27	.	CASSTLGGTIYEQYF
16	TRBV5-1	TRBD2	CASSNVAGEYQETQYF
15	TRBV5-4	TRBD2	CASEDREGPYNEQFF
14	TRBV6-6	.	CASSYRHGTETQYF
15	TRBV19	TRBD1	CASSRGQESSYEQYF
15	TRBV6-6	TRBD1	CASSQNGGQNEKLFF
15	TRBV2	.	CASSEANSLNTEAFF
15	TRBV18	.	CASSPVQGSGNTIYF
15	TRBV27	TRBD1	CASSLGTGVSQPQHF
16	TRBV28	TRBD2	CASSLSGGRAGNEQFF
15	TRBV21-1	.	CASTLNRRIPYEQYF
15	TRBV7-9	TRBD2	CASSSTSGGAETQYF
15	TRBV6-4	TRBD1	CASSDRQGTYNEQFF
12	TRBV9	.	CASSVARDTQYF
16	TRBV4-1	.	CASSQDRQLMNTEAFF
16	TRBV14	TRBD1	CASSPAGQGAYNEQFF
15	TRBV5-1	TRBD1	CASSSPTGPTYEQYF
15	TRBV23-1	TRBD2	CASSRPRGLQETQYF
17	TRBV27	.	CASSSGLAISGANVLTF
13	TRBV7-6	.	CASSLGLAYEQFF
15	TRBV25-1	.	CASSDSSLVNQPQHF
16	TRBV5-1	TRBD2	CASSAGLAGDTDTQYF
14	TRBV19	TRBD2	CASRPSGSTDTQYF
16	TRBV7-9	TRBD1	CASSLWTGGSGNTIYF
15	TRBV7-9	TRBD1	CASSSGQGRAGELFF
16	TRBV6-6	TRBD1	CASSYSQRTGRYGYTF
11	TRBV20-1	.	CSARNSYEQYF
14	TRBV30	.	CAWVPGVLNTEAFF
13	TRBV19	TRBD1	CASSRQGDQPQHF
12	TRBV6-6	.	CASSLTGNEQYF
14	TRBV7-9	TRBD1	CASSWTGMGSPLHF
16	TRBV25-1	TRBD2	CASGGVLAANTGELFF
12	TRBV7-9	.	CASSSLEGGYTF
15	TRBV6-5	TRBD1	CASSYGTGPGYGYTF
12	TRBV7-9	.	CASSFQGYEQYF
15	TRBV14	.	CASSLILGLGNEQFF
19	TRBV7-8	TRBD2	CASSSRGSGRPSGTDTQYF
14	TRBV2	.	CASSQRGTLGEAFF
15	TRBV6-5	TRBD2	CASSYSGSSYNEQFF
15	TRBV18	.	CASSPPGGLFYEQYF
14	TRBV27	.	CASSLRRDNSPLHF
17	TRBV6-1	TRBD2	CASSETRTSGRGNEQFF
16	TRBV19	.	CASRGTGRRVEHGYTF
14	TRBV5-1	TRBD1	CASSFGQANQPQHF
15	TRBV27	.	CASSQNSGANSPLHF
14	TRBV7-9	.	CASSSQTENYGYTF
17	TRBV10-3	TRBD2	CAISESRASGNAGELFF